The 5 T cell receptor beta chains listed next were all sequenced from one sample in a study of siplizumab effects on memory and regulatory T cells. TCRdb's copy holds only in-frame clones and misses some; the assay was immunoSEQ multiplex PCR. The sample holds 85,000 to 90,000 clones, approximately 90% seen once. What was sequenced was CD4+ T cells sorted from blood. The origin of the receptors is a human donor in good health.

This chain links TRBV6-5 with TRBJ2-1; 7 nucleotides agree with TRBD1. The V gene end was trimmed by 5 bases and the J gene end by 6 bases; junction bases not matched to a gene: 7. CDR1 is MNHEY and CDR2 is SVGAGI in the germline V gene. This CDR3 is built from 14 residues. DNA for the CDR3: TGTGCCAGCAGTAGAGGGACAGCCCTCAATGAGCAGTTCTTC. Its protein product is CASSRGTALNEQFF.

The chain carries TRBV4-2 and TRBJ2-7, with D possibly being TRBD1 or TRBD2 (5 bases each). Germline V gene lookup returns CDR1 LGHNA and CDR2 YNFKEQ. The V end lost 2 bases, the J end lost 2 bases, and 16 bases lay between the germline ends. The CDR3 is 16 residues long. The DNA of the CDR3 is TGTGCCAGCAGCCAAACCCGGGGCAGTTCCCCCTACGAGCAGTACTTC. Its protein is CASSQTRGSSPYEQYF.

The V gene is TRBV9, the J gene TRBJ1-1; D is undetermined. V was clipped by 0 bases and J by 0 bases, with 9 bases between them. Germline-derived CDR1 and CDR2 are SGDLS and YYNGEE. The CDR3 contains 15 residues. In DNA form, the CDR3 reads TGTGCCAGCAGCGTAGCAATAGGGCTGAACACTGAAGCTTTCTTT. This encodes CASSVAIGLNTEAFF.

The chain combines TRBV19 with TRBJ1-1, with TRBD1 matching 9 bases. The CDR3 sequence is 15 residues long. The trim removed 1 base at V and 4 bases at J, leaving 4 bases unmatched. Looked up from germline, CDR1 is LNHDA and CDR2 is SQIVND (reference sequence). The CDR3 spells CASSIVDRGSTEAFF. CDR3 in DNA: TGTGCCAGTAGTATAGTTGACAGGGGGAGCACTGAAGCTTTCTTT.

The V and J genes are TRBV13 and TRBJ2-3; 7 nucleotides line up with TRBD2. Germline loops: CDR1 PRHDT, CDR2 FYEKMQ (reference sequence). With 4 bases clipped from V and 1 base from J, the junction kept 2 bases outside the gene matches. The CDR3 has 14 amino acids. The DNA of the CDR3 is TGTGCCAGCAGCTATGGGGGGGGCACAGATACGCAGTATTTT. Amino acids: CASSYGGGTDTQYF. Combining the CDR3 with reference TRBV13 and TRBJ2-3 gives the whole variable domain AAGVIQSPRHLIKEKRETATLKCYPIPRHDTVYWYQQGPGQDPQFLISFYEKMQSDKGSIPDRFSAQQFSDYHSELNMSSLELGDSALYFCASSYGGGTDTQYFGPGTRLTVL.